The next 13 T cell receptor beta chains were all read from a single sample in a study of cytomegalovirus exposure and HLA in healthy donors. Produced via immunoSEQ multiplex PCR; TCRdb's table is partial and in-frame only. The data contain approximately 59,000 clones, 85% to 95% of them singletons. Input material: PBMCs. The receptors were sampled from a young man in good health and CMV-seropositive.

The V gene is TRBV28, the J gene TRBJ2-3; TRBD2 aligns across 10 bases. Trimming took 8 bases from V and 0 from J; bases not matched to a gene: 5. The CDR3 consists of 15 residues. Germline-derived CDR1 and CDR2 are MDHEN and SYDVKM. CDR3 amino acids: CASGTTSGSTDTQYF. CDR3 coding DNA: TGTGCCAGCGGAACGACTAGCGGGAGCACAGATACGCAGTATTTT.

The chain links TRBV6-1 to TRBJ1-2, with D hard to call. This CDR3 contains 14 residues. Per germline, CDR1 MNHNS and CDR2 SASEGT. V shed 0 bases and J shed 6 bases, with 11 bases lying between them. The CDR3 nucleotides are TGTGCCAGCAGTGAAGCGCGGGGTTATGATGGCTACACCTTC. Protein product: CASSEARGYDGYTF.

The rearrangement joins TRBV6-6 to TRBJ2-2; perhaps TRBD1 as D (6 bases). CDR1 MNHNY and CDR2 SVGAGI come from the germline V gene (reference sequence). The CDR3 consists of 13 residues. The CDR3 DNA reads TGTGCAGGGGGAACAGGGATCGACGGGGAGCTGTTTTTT. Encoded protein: CAGGTGIDGELFF.

DNA of the CDR3: TGTGCCACCCTGCCTAGCGGGAACACCGGGGAGCTGTTTTTT. Its protein product is CATLPSGNTGELFF. The V and J genes are TRBV10-3 and TRBJ2-2; 7 nucleotides agree with TRBD2. The CDR3 has 14 residues. Germline CDR1 ENHRY, CDR2 SYGVKD. J was trimmed by 1 base and V by 10 bases; bases with no gene match: 6.

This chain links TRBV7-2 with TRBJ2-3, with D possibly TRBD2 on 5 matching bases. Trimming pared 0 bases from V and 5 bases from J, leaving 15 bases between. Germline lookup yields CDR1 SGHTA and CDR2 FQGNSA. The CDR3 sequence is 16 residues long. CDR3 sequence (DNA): TGTGCCAGCAGCTTAGCCCCGTCCGCGGCGGGAGATACGCAGTATTTT. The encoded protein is CASSLAPSAAGDTQYF.

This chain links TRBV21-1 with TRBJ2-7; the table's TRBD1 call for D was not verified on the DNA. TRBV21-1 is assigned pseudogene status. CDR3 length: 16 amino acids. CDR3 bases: TGTGCCAGCAGCAAACGGGGTGGCAGGGGCTGGTACGAGCAGTACTTC. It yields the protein CASSKRGGRGWYEQYF.

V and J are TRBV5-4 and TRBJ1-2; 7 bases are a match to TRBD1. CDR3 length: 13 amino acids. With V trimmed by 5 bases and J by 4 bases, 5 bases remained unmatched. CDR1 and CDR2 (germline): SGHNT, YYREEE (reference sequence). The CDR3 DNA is TGTGCCAGCAGGGGGACAGCGGGCTATGGCTACACCTTC. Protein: CASRGTAGYGYTF.

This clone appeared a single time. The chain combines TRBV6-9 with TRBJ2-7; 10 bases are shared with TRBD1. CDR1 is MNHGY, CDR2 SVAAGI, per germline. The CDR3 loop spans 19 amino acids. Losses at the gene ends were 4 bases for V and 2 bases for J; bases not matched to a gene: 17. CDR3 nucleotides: TGTGCCAGCAGTTTCTTCGGATTGAGCGACAGGGGGCCTCCCTACGAGCAGTACTTC. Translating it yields CASSFFGLSDRGPPYEQYF.

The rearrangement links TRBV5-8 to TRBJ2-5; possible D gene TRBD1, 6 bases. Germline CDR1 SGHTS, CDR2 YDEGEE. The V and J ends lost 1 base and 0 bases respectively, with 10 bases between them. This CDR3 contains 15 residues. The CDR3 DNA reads TGTGCCAGCAGCTTGAGGACAGAGTACCAAGAGACCCAGTACTTC. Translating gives CASSLRTEYQETQYF.

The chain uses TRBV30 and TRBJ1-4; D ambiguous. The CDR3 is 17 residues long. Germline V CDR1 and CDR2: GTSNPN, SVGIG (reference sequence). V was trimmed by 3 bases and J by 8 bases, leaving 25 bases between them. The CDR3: CAWRLTLGGRHREKLFF. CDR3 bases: TGTGCCTGGAGGCTTACCCTTGGAGGCAGGCACAGAGAAAAACTGTTTTTT.

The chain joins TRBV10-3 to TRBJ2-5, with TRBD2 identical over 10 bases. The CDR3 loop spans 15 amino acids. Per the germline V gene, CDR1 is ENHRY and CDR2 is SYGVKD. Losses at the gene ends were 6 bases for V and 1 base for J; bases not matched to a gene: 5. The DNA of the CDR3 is TGTGCCATCAGCCCCGGACTAGCGGTCCAAGAGACCCAGTACTTC. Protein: CAISPGLAVQETQYF.

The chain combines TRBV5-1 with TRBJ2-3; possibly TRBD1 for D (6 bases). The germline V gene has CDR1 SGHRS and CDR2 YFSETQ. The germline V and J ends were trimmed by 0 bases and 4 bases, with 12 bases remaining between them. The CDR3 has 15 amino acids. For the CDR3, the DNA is TGCGCCAGCAGCTTGGCGGCAGGGGATCCAGATACGCAGTATTTT. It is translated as CASSLAAGDPDTQYF.

CDR3 coding DNA: TGTGCCAGCAGCTTACAGGGGGACTATGGCTACACCTTC. It yields the protein CASSLQGDYGYTF. The chain combines TRBV7-9 with TRBJ1-2; TRBD1 matches at 7 bases. J was trimmed by 3 bases and V by 2 bases; bases with no gene match: 0. Germline V gene sequence: CDR1 SEHNR, CDR2 FQNEAQ (reference sequence). The CDR3 extends over 13 amino acids.